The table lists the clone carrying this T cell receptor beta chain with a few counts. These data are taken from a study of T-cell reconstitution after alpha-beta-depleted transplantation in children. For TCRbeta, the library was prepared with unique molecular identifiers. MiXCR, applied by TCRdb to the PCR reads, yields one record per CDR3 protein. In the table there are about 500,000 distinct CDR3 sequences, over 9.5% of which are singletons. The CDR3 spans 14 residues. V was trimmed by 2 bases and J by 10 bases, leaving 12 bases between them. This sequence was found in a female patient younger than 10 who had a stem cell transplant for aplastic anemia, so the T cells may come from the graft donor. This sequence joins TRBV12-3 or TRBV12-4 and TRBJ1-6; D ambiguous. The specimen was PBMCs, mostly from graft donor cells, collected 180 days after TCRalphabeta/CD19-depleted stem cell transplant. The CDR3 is CASSLFGLESPLHF. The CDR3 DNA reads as TGTGCCAGCAGTTTATTTGGGTTGGAATCACCCCTCCACTTT.